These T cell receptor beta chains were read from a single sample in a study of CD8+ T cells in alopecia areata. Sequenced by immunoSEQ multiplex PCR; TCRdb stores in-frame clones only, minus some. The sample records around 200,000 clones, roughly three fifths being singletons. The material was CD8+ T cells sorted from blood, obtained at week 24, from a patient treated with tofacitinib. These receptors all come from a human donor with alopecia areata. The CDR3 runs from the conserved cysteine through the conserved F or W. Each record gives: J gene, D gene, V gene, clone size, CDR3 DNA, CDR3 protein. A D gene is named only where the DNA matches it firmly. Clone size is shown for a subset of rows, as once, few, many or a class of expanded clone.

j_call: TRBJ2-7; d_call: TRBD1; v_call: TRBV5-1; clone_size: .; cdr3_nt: TGCGCCAGCAGCTTGGAGGCAGGGGGCGAGCAGTACTTC; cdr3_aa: CASSLEAGGEQYF
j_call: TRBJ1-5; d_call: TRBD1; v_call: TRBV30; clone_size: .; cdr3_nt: TGTGCCTGGAGTGTTGCGGGACAGGGTAATCAGCCCCAGCATTTT; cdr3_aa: CAWSVAGQGNQPQHF
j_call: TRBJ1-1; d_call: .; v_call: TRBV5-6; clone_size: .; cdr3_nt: TGTGCCAGCATTTTCGGCACTGAAGCTTTCTTT; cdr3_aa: CASIFGTEAFF
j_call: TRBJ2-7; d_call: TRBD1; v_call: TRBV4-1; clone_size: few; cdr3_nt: TGCGCCAGCGGCACCGGGACAGGGGGGTACGAGCAGTACTTC; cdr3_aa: CASGTGTGGYEQYF
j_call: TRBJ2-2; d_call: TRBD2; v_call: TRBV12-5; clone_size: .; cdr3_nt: TGTGCTAGTGGTTTGGCTAGCGGGGAACGCGGGGAGCTGTTTTTT; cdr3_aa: CASGLASGERGELFF
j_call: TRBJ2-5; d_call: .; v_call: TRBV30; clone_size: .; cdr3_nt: TGTGCCTGGAGTGCCCAACAAGAGACCCAGTACTTC; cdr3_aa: CAWSAQQETQYF
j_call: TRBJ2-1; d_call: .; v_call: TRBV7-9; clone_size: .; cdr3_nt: TGTGCCAGCAGCTTAGCTACAGGGAGGTCCTACAATGAGCAGTTCTTC; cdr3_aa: CASSLATGRSYNEQFF
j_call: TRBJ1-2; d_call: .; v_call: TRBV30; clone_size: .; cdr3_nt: TGTGCCTGGAGTGTACAGTCTTTATATCCCAATGGCTACACCTTC; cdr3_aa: CAWSVQSLYPNGYTF
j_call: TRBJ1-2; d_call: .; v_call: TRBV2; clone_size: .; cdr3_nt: TGTGCCGGTAGTTATGGCTACACCTTC; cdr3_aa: CAGSYGYTF
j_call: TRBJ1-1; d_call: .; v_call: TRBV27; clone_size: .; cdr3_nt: TGTGCCAGCAGTATGACACTGAACACTGAAGCTTTCTTT; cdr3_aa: CASSMTLNTEAFF
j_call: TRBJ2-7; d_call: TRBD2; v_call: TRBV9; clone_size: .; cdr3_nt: TGTGCCAGCAGCCTTGGGACTAGCGGGATCTACGAGCAGTACTTC; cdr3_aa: CASSLGTSGIYEQYF
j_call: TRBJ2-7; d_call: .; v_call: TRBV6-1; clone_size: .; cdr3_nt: TGTGCCAGCAGTGAACGGGGACGCCGGTGGGGCTACGAGCAGTACTTC; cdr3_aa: CASSERGRRWGYEQYF
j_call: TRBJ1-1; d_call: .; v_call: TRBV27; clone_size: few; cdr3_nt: TGTGCCAGCAGTCCCCGGTCGGTGAACACTGAAGCTTTCTTT; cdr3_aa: CASSPRSVNTEAFF
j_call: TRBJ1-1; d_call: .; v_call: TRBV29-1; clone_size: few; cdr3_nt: TGCAGCGACTACGCCGGGATGACAACTTTGAACACTGAAGCTTTCTTT; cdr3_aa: CSDYAGMTTLNTEAFF
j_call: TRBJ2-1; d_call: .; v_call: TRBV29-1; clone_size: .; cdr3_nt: TGCAGCGGTAATGGGATGGAAAAGTTCAATGAGCAGTTCTTC; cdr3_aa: CSGNGMEKFNEQFF
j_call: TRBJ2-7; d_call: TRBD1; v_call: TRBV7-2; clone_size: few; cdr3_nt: TGTGCCAGCAGCTTTGGGACAGGGCCCTACGAGCAGTACTTC; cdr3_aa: CASSFGTGPYEQYF
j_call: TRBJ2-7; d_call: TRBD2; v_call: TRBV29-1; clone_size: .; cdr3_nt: TGCAGCGTCGGGGGACTAGCGGCCTACGAGCAGTACTTC; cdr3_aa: CSVGGLAAYEQYF
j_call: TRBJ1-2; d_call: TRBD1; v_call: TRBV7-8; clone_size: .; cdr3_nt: TGTGCCAGCACCCCCTCAACAGGGGGCGGCTACACCTTC; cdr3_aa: CASTPSTGGGYTF
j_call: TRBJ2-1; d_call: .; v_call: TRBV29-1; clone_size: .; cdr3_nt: TGCAGCGTTGCCCCCACGGATAGGCGGACATCCAATGAGCAGTTCTTC; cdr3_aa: CSVAPTDRRTSNEQFF
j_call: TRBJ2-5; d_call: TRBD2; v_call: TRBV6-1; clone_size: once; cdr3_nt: TGTGCCAGCAGTGAAGGCGGGGGGCGAGAGACCCAGTACTTC; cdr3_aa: CASSEGGGRETQYF
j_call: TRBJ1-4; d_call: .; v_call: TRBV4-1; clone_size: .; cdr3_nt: TGCGCCAGCAGCCAGGATCTGATGGAAAAACTGTTTTTT; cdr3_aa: CASSQDLMEKLFF
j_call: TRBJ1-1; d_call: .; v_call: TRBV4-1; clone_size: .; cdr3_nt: TGCGCCAGCAGCCGCCGGAACAGTAACACTGAAGCTTTCTTT; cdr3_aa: CASSRRNSNTEAFF
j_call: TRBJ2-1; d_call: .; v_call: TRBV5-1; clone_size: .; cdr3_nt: TGCGCCAGCAGCTTCCCGACAGAAAACAATGAGCAGTTCTTC; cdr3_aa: CASSFPTENNEQFF
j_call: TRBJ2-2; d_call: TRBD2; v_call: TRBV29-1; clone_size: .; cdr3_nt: TGCAGCGTTGAAAGGGTTCGAGCGGGGGGGCGGAACACCGGGGAGCTGTTTTTT; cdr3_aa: CSVERVRAGGRNTGELFF
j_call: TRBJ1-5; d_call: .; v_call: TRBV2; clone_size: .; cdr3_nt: TGTGCCAGAGGTGACAGAGATAGCAATCAGCCCCAGCATTTT; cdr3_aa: CARGDRDSNQPQHF
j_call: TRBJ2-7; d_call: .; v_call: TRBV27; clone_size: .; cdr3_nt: TGTGCCAGCAGTTTGGGTGGGGTGGGTTCGGAGCAGTACTTC; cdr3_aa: CASSLGGVGSEQYF
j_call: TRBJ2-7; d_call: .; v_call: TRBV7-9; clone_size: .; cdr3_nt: TGTGCCAGCAGCTTAGATCCGGTGCAGTACTTC; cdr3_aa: CASSLDPVQYF
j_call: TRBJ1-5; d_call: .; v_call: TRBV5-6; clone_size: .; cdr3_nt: TGTGCCAGCAGCTTGGGGGGCGGCAATCAGCCCCAGCATTTT; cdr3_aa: CASSLGGGNQPQHF
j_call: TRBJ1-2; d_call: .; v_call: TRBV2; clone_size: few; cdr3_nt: TGCACCCCTTCTCGAGGGGACGGACTACGAACTAACTATGGCTACACCTTC; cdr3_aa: CTPSRGDGLRTNYGYTF
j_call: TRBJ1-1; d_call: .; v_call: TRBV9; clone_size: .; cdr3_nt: TGTGCCAGCAGCGTTCTCAACACTGAAGCTTTCTTT; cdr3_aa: CASSVLNTEAFF
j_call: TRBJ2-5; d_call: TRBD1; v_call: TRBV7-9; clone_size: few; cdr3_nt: TGTGCCAGCAGCTCCTTATCGGACAGGGATCAAGAGACCCAGTACTTC; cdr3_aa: CASSSLSDRDQETQYF
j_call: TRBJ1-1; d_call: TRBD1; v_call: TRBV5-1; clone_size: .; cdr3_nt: TGCGCCAGCAGCTTGTCGGGACAGCGGAACACTGAAGCTTTCTTT; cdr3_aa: CASSLSGQRNTEAFF
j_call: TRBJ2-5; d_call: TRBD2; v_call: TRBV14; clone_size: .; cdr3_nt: TGTGCCAGCAGCCCAGGACTAGCGGGCCGACGCGGAGAGACCCAGTACTTC; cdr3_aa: CASSPGLAGRRGETQYF
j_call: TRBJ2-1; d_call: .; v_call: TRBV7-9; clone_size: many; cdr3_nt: TGTGCCAGCAGCGCACAGGACAGAGAGGGTGAGCAGTTCTTC; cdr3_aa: CASSAQDREGEQFF
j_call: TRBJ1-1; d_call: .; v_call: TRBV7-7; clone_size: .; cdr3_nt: TGTGCCAGCAGCTTAGATATCCCGAACACTGAAGCTTTCTTT; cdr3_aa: CASSLDIPNTEAFF
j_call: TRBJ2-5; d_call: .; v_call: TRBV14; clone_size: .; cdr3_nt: TGTGCCAGCAGCCTCGTCACACAAGAGACCCAGTACTTC; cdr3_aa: CASSLVTQETQYF
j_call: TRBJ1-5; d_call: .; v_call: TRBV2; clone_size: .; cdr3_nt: TGTGCCAGCAGTGAAGGCGGAAGCAATCAGCCCCAGCATTTT; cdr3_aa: CASSEGGSNQPQHF
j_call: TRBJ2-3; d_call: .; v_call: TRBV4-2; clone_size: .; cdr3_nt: TGTGCCAGCAGCCAAGTAGGCCCGTCAGAGGTAGCAGATACGCAGTATTTT; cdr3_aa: CASSQVGPSEVADTQYF
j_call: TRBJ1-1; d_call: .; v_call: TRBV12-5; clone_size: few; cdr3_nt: TGTGCTAGCCTGACGTGGAACACTGAAGCTTTCTTT; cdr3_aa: CASLTWNTEAFF
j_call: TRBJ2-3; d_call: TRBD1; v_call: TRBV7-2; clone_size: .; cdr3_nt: TGTGCCAGCAGCTTTGACAGGGTCGCAGATACGCAGTATTTT; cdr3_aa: CASSFDRVADTQYF
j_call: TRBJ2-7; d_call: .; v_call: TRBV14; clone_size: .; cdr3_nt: TGTGCCAGCAGTCTACGGACCTCCTACGAGCAGTACTTC; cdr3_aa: CASSLRTSYEQYF
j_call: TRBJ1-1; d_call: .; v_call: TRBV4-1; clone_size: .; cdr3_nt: TGCGCCAGCAGCCAAGATTGGGAGCCCGCTACCGTAGCTTTCTTT; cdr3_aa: CASSQDWEPATVAFF
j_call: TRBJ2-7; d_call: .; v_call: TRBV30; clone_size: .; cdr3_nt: TGTGCCTGGAGTGGAGGTCGGAGCCGCTCCTACGAGCAGTACTTC; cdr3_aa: CAWSGGRSRSYEQYF
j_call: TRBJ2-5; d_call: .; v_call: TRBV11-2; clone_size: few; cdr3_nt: TGTGCCAGCAGCTTCGGATTGGCCCAGTACTTC; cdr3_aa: CASSFGLAQYF
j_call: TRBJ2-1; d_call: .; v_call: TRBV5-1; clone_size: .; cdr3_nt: TGCGCCAGCAGCTTGACAGGGTCCCGGTACGTCCATGAGCAGTTCTTC; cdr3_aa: CASSLTGSRYVHEQFF
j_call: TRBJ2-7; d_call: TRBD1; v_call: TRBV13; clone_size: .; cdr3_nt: TGTGCCAGCAGCTTATCTCTAGGGACAGAGGTTTACGAGCAGTACTTC; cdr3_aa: CASSLSLGTEVYEQYF
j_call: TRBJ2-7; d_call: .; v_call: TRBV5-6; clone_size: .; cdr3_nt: TGTGCCAGCAGCTTCGGACAGACTCACTACGAGCAGTACTTC; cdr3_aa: CASSFGQTHYEQYF
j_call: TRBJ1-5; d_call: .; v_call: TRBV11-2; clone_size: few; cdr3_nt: TGTGCCAGCAGCTTAGTCGGCGTCCATCAGCCCCAGCATTTT; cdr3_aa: CASSLVGVHQPQHF
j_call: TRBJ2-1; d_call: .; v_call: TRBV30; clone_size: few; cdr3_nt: TGTGCCTGGGGAAATAACAATGAGCAGTTCTTC; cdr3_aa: CAWGNNNEQFF